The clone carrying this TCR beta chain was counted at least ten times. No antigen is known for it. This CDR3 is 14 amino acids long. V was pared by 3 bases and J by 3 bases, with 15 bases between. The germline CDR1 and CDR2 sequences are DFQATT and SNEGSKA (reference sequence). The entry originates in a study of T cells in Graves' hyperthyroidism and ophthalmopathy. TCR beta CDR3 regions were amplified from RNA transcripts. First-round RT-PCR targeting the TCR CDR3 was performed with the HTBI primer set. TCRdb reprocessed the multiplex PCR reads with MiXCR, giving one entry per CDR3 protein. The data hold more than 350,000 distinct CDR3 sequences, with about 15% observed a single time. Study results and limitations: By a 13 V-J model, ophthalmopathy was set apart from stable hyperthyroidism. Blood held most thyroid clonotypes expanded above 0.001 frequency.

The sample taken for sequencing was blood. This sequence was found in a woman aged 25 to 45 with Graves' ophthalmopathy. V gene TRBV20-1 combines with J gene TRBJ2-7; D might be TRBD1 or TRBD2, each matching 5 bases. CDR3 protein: CSASRPGRFYEQYF. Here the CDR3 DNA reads TGCAGTGCTAGTCGCCCGGGACGGTTCTACGAGCAGTACTTC.